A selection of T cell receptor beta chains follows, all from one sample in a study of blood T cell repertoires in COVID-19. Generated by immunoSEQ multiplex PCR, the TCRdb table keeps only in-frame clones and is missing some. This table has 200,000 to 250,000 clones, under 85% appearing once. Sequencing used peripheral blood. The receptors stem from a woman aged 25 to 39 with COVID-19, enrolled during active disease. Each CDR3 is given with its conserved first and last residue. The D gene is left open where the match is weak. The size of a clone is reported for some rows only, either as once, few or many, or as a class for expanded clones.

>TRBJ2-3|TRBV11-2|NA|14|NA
CASSRPGEGDTQYF
TGTGCCAGCAGCCGCCCAGGGGAGGGAGATACGCAGTATTTT
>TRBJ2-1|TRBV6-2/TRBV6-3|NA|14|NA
CASSHPLGMNEQFF
TGTGCCAGCAGCCACCCCCTAGGTATGAATGAGCAGTTCTTC
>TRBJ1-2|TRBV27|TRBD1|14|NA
CASSSKGTDDGYTF
TGTGCCAGCAGTTCAAAAGGGACAGATGACGGCTACACCTTC
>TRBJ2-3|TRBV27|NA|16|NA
CASSQWRWMSTDTQYF
TGTGCCAGCAGTCAGTGGAGGTGGATGAGCACAGATACGCAGTATTTT
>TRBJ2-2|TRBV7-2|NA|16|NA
CASSPTGTTYTGELFF
TGTGCCAGCAGCCCCACAGGGACTACATACACCGGGGAGCTGTTTTTT
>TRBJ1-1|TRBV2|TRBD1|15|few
CASRLDGQGNTEAFF
TGTGCCAGCAGATTAGACGGACAGGGCAACACTGAAGCTTTCTTT
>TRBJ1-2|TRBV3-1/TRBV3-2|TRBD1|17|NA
CASSQDPGTGRSGGYTF
TGTGCCAGCAGCCAAGATCCGGGGACAGGGAGATCGGGGGGCTACACCTTC
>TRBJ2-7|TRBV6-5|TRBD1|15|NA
CASSSPTGGSYEQYF
TGTGCCAGCAGTTCCCCGACAGGGGGCTCGTACGAGCAGTACTTC
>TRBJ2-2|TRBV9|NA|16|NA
CASSVVVQVNTGELFF
TGTGCCAGCAGCGTAGTGGTACAGGTCAACACCGGGGAGCTGTTTTTT
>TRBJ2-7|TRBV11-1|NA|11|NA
CASSTGYEQYF
TGTGCCAGCAGCACAGGGTACGAGCAGTACTTC
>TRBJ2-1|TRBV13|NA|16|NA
CASSLRGRGAYNEQFF
TGTGCCAGCAGCTTAAGAGGCAGGGGGGCCTACAATGAGCAGTTCTTC
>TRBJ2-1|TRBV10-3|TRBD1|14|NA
CAISPGQIYNEQFF
TGTGCCATCAGCCCGGGACAGATATACAATGAGCAGTTCTTC
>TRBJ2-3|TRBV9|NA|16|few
CASSVGRGYSTDTQYF
TGTGCCAGCAGCGTAGGGCGCGGATATAGCACAGATACGCAGTATTTT
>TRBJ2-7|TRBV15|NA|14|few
CATSETPISYEQYF
TGTGCCACCAGCGAGACTCCCATCTCCTACGAGCAGTACTTC
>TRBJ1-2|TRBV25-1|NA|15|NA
CASSESRGAGYGYTF
TGTGCCAGCAGTGAATCTCGGGGGGCGGGCTATGGCTACACCTTC
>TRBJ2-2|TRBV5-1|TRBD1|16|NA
CASRRPGQGSTGELFF
TGCGCCAGCAGAAGACCGGGACAGGGAAGCACCGGGGAGCTGTTTTTT
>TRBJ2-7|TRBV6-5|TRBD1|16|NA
CASSYSSGQGLYEQYF
TGTGCCAGCAGTTACTCGAGTGGACAGGGCCTCTACGAGCAGTACTTC
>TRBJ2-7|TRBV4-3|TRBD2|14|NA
CASSRLAGGNEQYF
TGCGCCAGCAGCAGGCTAGCGGGAGGGAATGAGCAGTACTTC
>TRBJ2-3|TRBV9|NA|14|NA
CASSISGSTDTQYF
TGTGCCAGCAGCATTAGCGGAAGCACAGATACGCAGTATTTT
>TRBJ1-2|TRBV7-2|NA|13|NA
CASSSGDSYGYTF
TGTGCCAGCAGTTCAGGGGATTCCTATGGCTACACCTTC
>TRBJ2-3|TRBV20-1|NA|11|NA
CSVTPRDTQYF
TGCAGTGTTACCCCCCGGGATACGCAGTATTTT
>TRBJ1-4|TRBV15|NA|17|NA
CATSRDGLPLANEKLFF
TGTGCCACCAGCAGAGATGGGCTACCATTGGCTAATGAAAAACTGTTTTTT
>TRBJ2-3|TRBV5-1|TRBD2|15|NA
CASSGRLADGNTQYF
TGCGCCAGCAGCGGAAGACTAGCGGACGGAAATACGCAGTATTTT
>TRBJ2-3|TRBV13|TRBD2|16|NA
CASSLRRGGYTDTQYF
TGTGCCAGCAGCTTAAGGCGGGGGGGCTACACAGATACGCAGTATTTT
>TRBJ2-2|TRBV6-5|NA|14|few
CASSSRRYTGELFF
TGTGCCAGCAGTTCTAGGCGGTACACCGGGGAGCTGTTTTTT
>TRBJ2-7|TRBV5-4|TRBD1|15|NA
CASSSPGTGGYEQYF
TGTGCCAGCAGCTCGCCCGGGACAGGGGGTTACGAGCAGTACTTC